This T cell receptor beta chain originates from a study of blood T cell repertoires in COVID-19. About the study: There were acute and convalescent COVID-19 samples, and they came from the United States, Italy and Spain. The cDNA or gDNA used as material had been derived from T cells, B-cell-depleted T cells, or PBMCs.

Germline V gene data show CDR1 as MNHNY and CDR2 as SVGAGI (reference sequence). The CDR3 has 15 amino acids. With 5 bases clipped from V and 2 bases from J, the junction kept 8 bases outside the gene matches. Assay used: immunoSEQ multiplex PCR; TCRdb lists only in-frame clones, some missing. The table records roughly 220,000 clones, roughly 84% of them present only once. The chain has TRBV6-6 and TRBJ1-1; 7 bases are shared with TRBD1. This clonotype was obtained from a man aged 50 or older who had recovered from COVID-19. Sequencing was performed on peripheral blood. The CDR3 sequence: CASSPTGVGNTEAFF. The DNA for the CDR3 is TGTGCCAGCAGTCCCACAGGGGTGGGTAACACTGAAGCTTTCTTT.